One T cell receptor (beta chain) is described in this entry. TCR beta VDJ combinations and CDR3 sequences were profiled from genomic DNA. Each CDR3 protein gets one entry after TCRdb re-called the reads with MiXCR. The profile shows 310,000 or so distinct CDR3 sequences, 50% to 65% of them singletons. The patients chosen for sequencing had shown expansion of CD8+CD57+ cells (detected by flow cytometry). Every patient presented with severe acquired aplastic anemia. No therapy was given to patients before blood sampling. This record comes from a study of CD8+CD57+ T cells in acquired aplastic anemia. Study-wide context: Sorting CD4+ and CD8+ cells gave DNA averaging approximately 3 ug.

The germline gives CDR1 SEHNR, CDR2 FQNEAQ (reference sequence). The V end was cut by 1 base, the J end by 8 bases, with 8 bases between. The CDR3 runs to 12 residues. Input material: sorted CD4+, CD8+, or CD8+CD57+ T cells (not recorded which) from PBMCs. The V gene is TRBV7-9, the J gene TRBJ1-2; unclear D gene. This TCR derives from a human donor with aplastic anemia. In DNA form, the CDR3 reads TGTGCCAGCAGCTTAGATCCGGCGGGCTACACCTTC. Protein: CASSLDPAGYTF.